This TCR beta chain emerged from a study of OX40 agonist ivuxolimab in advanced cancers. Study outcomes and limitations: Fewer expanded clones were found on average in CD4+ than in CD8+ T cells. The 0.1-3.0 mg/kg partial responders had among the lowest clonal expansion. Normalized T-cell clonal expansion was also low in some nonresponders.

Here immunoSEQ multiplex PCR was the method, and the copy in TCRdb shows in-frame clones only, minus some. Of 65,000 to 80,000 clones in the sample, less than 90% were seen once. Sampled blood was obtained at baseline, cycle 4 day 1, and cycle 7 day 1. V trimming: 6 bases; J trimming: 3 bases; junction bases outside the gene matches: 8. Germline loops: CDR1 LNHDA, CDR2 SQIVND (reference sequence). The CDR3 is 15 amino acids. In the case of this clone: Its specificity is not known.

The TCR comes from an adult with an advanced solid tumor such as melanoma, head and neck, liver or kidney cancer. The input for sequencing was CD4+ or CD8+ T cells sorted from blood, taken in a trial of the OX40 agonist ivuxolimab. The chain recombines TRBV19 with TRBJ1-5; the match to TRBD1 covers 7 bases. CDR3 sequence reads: CASRRQGRTNQPQHF. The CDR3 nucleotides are TGTGCCAGTAGACGACAGGGACGTACCAATCAGCCCCAGCATTTT.